Listed here are 4 T cell receptor beta chains from one sample, sequenced in a study of graft-versus-host responses after intestinal transplantation (dated by TCRdb to the early 2020s). These receptors have no known antigen. The method behind the library was the immunoSEQ multiplex PCR assay. Here the immuneACCESS table is served through TCRdb, limited to in-frame sequences with V and J called. Missing clones are a known gap in these copies; in checked studies unresolved V genes cover under half, and the rest lacks a known reason. Counted in this sample were tens of thousands of clones; roughly 84% of them appeared once. Jointly, the top ten make up over 7% of the sample. The sample's time point label, in plain terms: cells obtained before transplantation from donor or recipient. The sample consisted of unstimulated CD8+ T cells sorted from spleen or lymph node cells, taken before transplant. The receptors were sampled from a human donor who was the organ donor for an intestinal transplant.

This rearrangement joins TRBV6-6 to TRBJ2-5; 11 nucleotides match TRBD2. Germline V gene lookup returns CDR1 MNHNY and CDR2 SVGAGI (reference sequence). With 0 bases clipped from V and 5 bases from J, the junction kept 5 bases outside the gene matches. The CDR3 is 16 amino acids. The CDR3 nucleotides are TGTGCCAGCAGTTACTCGCAACCTAGCGGGAGGGAGACCCAGTACTTC. Its protein is CASSYSQPSGRETQYF.

The CDR3 sequence is CASSPRTTVNYGYTF. CDR3 bases: TGTGCCAGCAGCCCCCGAACGACAGTTAACTATGGCTACACCTTC. The chain combines TRBV7-9 with TRBJ1-2, with D tentatively TRBD1 (5 bases). Germline V gene data show CDR1 as SEHNR and CDR2 as FQNEAQ (reference sequence). The CDR3 consists of 15 residues. Deletions cut 5 bases from V and 1 base from J, with 14 bases between.

This clone was picked up a small number of times. This sequence joins TRBV5-1 and TRBJ1-5; D unclear. The CDR3 has 15 residues. V gave up 4 bases and J gave up 0 bases, with 11 bases separating them. Germline-derived CDR1 and CDR2 are SGHRS and YFSETQ. CDR3 loop: CASSPGDNSNQPQHF. CDR3 DNA sequence: TGCGCCAGCAGCCCCGGAGATAATAGCAATCAGCCCCAGCATTTT.

The rearrangement joins TRBV29-1 to TRBJ2-7; TRBD1 aligns across 10 bases. Germline CDR1 reads SQVTM; CDR2 reads ANQGSEA. V shed 4 bases, J shed 4 bases, and the junction held 4 bases outside the gene matches. There are 13 residues in the CDR3. CDR3 amino acids: CSVGGTGAYEQYF. CDR3 sequence (DNA): TGCAGCGTTGGGGGGACAGGGGCGTACGAGCAGTACTTC.